These 27 T cell receptor beta chains came from one sample sequenced in a study of T-cell reconstitution after alpha-beta-depleted transplantation in children. Library preparation (for TCRbeta) was performed with unique molecular identifiers. Each CDR3 protein gets one entry after TCRdb re-called the PCR reads with MiXCR. Among around 130,000 distinct CDR3 sequences listed, about 9.5% were seen once. Sequenced material: PBMCs, mostly from graft donor cells, taken 180 days after TCRalphabeta/CD19-depleted stem cell transplant. The receptor set was obtained from a girl less than two years old who had a stem cell transplant for combined immunodeficiency, so the T cells may come from the graft donor.

This clonotype came up many times. The CDR3 DNA is TGTGCCAGCAGCTTAAACCTAGGAGAGCCAGATACGCAGTATTTT. Protein: CASSLNLGEPDTQYF. V is TRBV7-3 and J is TRBJ2-3; D is unresolved. Germline CDR1 reads SGHTA; CDR2 reads FQGTGA. Trimming took 1 base from V and 4 from J, leaving 12 bases between them. The CDR3 covers 15 residues.

A note on this clonotype: A much bigger clone sits one base away, suggesting this may be a read error. The CDR3 reads CAIMGAGGNQPQHF. The CDR3 nucleotides read TGTGCCATCATGGGAGCTGGGGGCAATCAGCCCCAGCATTTT. The V and J genes are TRBV6-1 and TRBJ1-5; D unresolved. The V gene's germline CDR1 is MNHNS and CDR2 SASEGT. V lost 10 bases to trimming and J lost 2 bases, with 15 bases between them. The length of the CDR3 is 14 residues.

This clonotype turned up a few times. The CDR3 sequence: CASSRTRDRGHEQYF. For the CDR3, the DNA is TGTGCCAGCAGCCGGACCCGGGACAGGGGCCACGAGCAGTACTTC. The rearrangement uses TRBV12-3 or TRBV12-4 and TRBJ2-7; 10 bases match TRBD1. V lost 6 bases, J lost 5 bases, and 10 bases stayed unmatched. This CDR3 has 15 residues.

This clonotype was seen a few times. V and J are TRBV7-3 and TRBJ2-3; the D gene could be TRBD1 or TRBD2 (5 bases each). CDR3 length: 15 amino acids. V gave up 5 bases and J gave up 2 bases, with 14 bases separating them. CDR1 is SGHTA, CDR2 FQGTGA, per germline. CDR3 region: CASSRAGAATDTQYF. In DNA form, the CDR3 reads TGTGCCAGCAGCCGAGCCGGGGCAGCCACAGATACGCAGTATTTT.

This clonotype has ten or more counts. The J gene is TRBJ2-3, the V gene TRBV12-3 or TRBV12-4; 11 nucleotides line up with TRBD2. The trim removed 7 bases at V and 0 bases at J, leaving 3 bases unmatched. This CDR3 contains 15 residues. CDR3 DNA sequence: TGTGCCAGCACTTCTAGCGGGGGGAGCACAGATACGCAGTATTTT. It codes for CASTSSGGSTDTQYF.

The V gene is TRBV27, the J gene TRBJ2-1, with D possibly TRBD1 on 5 matching bases. The germline gives CDR1 MNHEY, CDR2 SMNVEV (reference sequence). V was trimmed by 6 bases and J by 4 bases, leaving 13 bases between them. This CDR3 contains 14 residues. DNA of the CDR3: TGTGCCAGCAGCAGACAGTGTCTGTACAATGAGCAGTTCTTC. Translated, it gives CASSRQCLYNEQFF.

The chain is built from TRBV20-1 and TRBJ2-5; no definite D call. V lost 0 bases to trimming and J lost 1 base, with 15 bases between them. There are 16 residues in the CDR3. Germline CDR1 and CDR2: DFQATT and SNEGSKA (reference sequence). The CDR3 loop reads CSARDFLSPIQETQYF. CDR3 sequence (DNA): TGCAGTGCTAGAGATTTTCTAAGCCCGATCCAAGAGACCCAGTACTTC.

The chain uses TRBV6-1 and TRBJ2-3; 11 positions match TRBD2. V trimming: 4 bases; J trimming: 3 bases; junction bases outside the gene matches: 6. Germline values: CDR1 MNHNS, CDR2 SASEGT. The CDR3 totals 16 residues. The CDR3 region is CASSGSGGARTDTQYF. CDR3 sequence (DNA): TGTGCCAGCAGTGGTAGCGGGGGGGCTAGGACAGATACGCAGTATTTT.

V and J are TRBV25-1 and TRBJ2-5; D gene ambiguous. Germline lookup yields CDR1 MGHDK and CDR2 SYGVNS. CDR3 length: 13 amino acids. V lost 6 bases and J 5 bases, leaving 13 bases between the germline ends. The CDR3, as DNA: TGTGCCAGCAGGGGCAAGGTAGGGGAGACCCAGTACTTC. Translation: CASRGKVGETQYF.

Ten or more counts support this clonotype. The J gene is TRBJ2-7, the V gene TRBV4-3, with 8 nucleotides matching TRBD1. The V gene end was trimmed by 3 bases and the J gene end by 4 bases; junction bases not matched to a gene: 5. The length of the CDR3 is 14 residues. Germline V gives CDR1 LGHNA, CDR2 YSLEER. The CDR3 reads CASSQGDRGYEQYF. The CDR3, as DNA: TGCGCCAGCAGCCAGGGAGACAGGGGTTACGAGCAGTACTTC.

On this clonotype: The final CDR3 position lacks the conserved phenylalanine or tryptophan, pointing to a likely read error. The chain joins TRBV20-1 to TRBJ2-7, with D possibly matching TRBD1 (5 bases). The V and J ends lost 0 bases and 7 bases respectively, with 10 bases between them. Germline lookup yields CDR1 DFQATT and CDR2 SNEGSKA (reference sequence). The CDR3 sequence is 12 residues long. The CDR3 nucleotides are TGCAGTGCTAGAGAAGACAGTGATGAGCAGTACTTG. Its translation is CSAREDSDEQYL.

This clonotype was seen a few times. V and J are TRBV20-1 and TRBJ2-3; D gene uncertain. CDR1 and CDR2 from the germline V gene are DFQATT and SNEGSKA (reference sequence). The CDR3 is 13 amino acids. V shed 4 bases and J shed 0 bases, with 8 bases lying between them. For the CDR3, the DNA is TGCAGTGCTATATTGTCTAGCACAGATACGCAGTATTTT. Residues: CSAILSSTDTQYF.

This rearrangement joins TRBV7-2 to TRBJ1-1, with unresolved D. The CDR3 covers 16 residues. V dropped 4 bases and J dropped 1 base, with 16 bases sitting between them. Germline V CDR1 and CDR2: SGHTA, FQGNSA. The CDR3 spells CASSSDLKNGNTEAFF. The CDR3 DNA reads TGTGCCAGCAGCTCCGACCTTAAAAATGGGAACACTGAAGCTTTCTTT.

The genes are TRBV6-1 and TRBJ2-7, with 7 bases matching TRBD1. The CDR3 runs to 13 residues. With 8 bases clipped from V and 1 base from J, the junction kept 5 bases outside the gene matches. Germline V gene lookup returns CDR1 MNHNS and CDR2 SASEGT. CDR3 coding DNA: TGTGCCAGCCTGAGACAGGGATCCTACGAGCAGTACTTC. The encoded protein is CASLRQGSYEQYF.

The genes are TRBV24-1 and TRBJ2-1, with TRBD1 identical over 12 bases. The CDR3 has 16 residues. Germline assignment: CDR1 KGHDR and CDR2 SFDVKD. With 5 bases clipped from V and 4 bases from J, the junction kept 5 bases outside the gene matches. In DNA, the CDR3 is TGTGCCACCAGTGCAAGGGACAGGGGGCTATACAATGAGCAGTTCTTC. It translates to CATSARDRGLYNEQFF.

The V call is TRBV6-2 or TRBV6-3, the J call TRBJ2-2, with 7 positions matching TRBD1. Germline trimming cut 4 bases from V and 3 bases from J; bases unmatched to any gene: 5. This CDR3 spans 15 amino acids. Germline-derived CDR1 and CDR2 are MNHEY and SVGEGT. The CDR3 DNA reads TGTGCCAGCAGTTCAAACAGGGGATACACCGGGGAGCTGTTTTTT. Residues: CASSSNRGYTGELFF.

This clonotype was observed a few times. The V call is TRBV12-3 or TRBV12-4, the J call TRBJ2-1; D remains ambiguous. V lost 8 bases, J lost 7 bases, and 15 bases lay in between. The CDR3 spans 13 residues. CDR3 loop: CASSSAQGNEQFF. In DNA, the CDR3 is TGTGCCAGCTCCTCCGCCCAAGGGAATGAGCAGTTCTTC.

A few counts support this clonotype. The chain couples TRBV6-2 or TRBV6-3 to TRBJ2-3, with unresolved D. Trimming removed 2 bases from V and 2 bases from J, with 14 bases in between. CDR1 and CDR2 (germline): MNHEY, SVGEGT. CDR3 length: 16 amino acids. The CDR3 loop reads CASSYRRSYTTDTQYF. The CDR3 DNA is TGTGCCAGCAGTTACCGGCGGTCCTATACCACAGATACGCAGTATTTT.

The rearrangement links TRBV5-6 to TRBJ1-2, with 9 bases matching TRBD1. The CDR3 totals 15 residues. Germline values: CDR1 SGHDT, CDR2 YYEEEE. V shed 4 bases and J 4 bases; nucleotides not matched to a gene: 8. The chain's CDR3 is CASSPGGQGPYGYTF. DNA of the CDR3: TGTGCCAGCAGCCCCGGGGGACAGGGTCCCTATGGCTACACCTTC.

This clonotype appeared a few times. V and J are TRBV20-1 and TRBJ2-7; TRBD1 is a possible D gene (6 bases). The V gene lost 6 bases and the J gene lost 2 bases, with 14 bases spanning the gap. This CDR3 contains 13 residues. The germline gives CDR1 DFQATT, CDR2 SNEGSKA (reference sequence). The CDR3 nucleotides are TGCAGTGCCACCGGGACATCTACCTACGAGCAGTACTTC. Residues: CSATGTSTYEQYF.

J is TRBJ1-3 and V is TRBV4-3; the match to TRBD1 covers 8 bases. The germline gives CDR1 LGHNA, CDR2 YSLEER. The junction had 8 bases not matched to a gene; V was cut back by 0 bases and J by 4 bases. The CDR3 runs to 17 residues. CDR3 sequence (DNA): TGCGCCAGCAGCCAAGATCGGACAGGGACTTGGGGAAACACCATATATTTT. This sequence encodes CASSQDRTGTWGNTIYF.

The chain uses TRBV5-6 and TRBJ2-5; 13 bases match TRBD2. V was clipped by 4 bases and J by 3 bases; unmatched bases: 9. The germline V gene has CDR1 SGHDT and CDR2 YYEEEE. The CDR3 consists of 17 residues. Here the CDR3 reads CASSPYTSGGAEETQYF. The CDR3 bases are TGTGCCAGCAGCCCCTACACTAGCGGGGGGGCTGAAGAGACCCAGTACTTC.

The chain is built from TRBV5-4 and TRBJ2-1, with 16 bases identical to TRBD2. J lost 15 bases, V lost 4 bases, and 10 bases had no gene match. Per germline, CDR1 SGHNT and CDR2 YYREEE (reference sequence). The CDR3 extends over 15 amino acids. The CDR3 bases are TGTGCCAGCAGCGCCGCCGGGACTAGCGGGAGGGGTCTGTTCTTC. Protein sequence: CASSAAGTSGRGLFF.

This clonotype was recorded a few times. The chain employs TRBV7-9 and TRBJ2-7; 7 bases agree with TRBD1. CDR3 length equals 17 residues. Germline loops: CDR1 SEHNR, CDR2 FQNEAQ (reference sequence). J gave up 2 bases and V 5 bases, and 15 bases lay outside the gene matches. CDR3 DNA sequence: TGTGCCAGCAGCACCCCGGGACAGTTAAGAAATACCTACGAGCAGTACTTC. It yields the protein CASSTPGQLRNTYEQYF.

The chain couples TRBV6-5 to TRBJ1-2; D is undetermined. CDR1 is MNHEY, CDR2 SVGAGI, per germline. CDR3 size: 10 residues. V lost 10 bases to trimming and J lost 5 bases, with 8 bases between them. The CDR3 here is CATQSYGYTF. The CDR3 DNA is TGTGCCACCCAGTCTTATGGCTACACCTTC.

The chain couples TRBV15 to TRBJ2-7; 9 bases agree with TRBD1. The CDR3 is 15 amino acids. The junction had 3 bases not matched to a gene; V was cut back by 3 bases and J by 0 bases. Germline V CDR1 and CDR2: LNHNV, YYDKDF (reference sequence). CDR3 in DNA: TGTGCCACCAGCAGGGGGGACAGGGACTCCTACGAGCAGTACTTC. Translating gives CATSRGDRDSYEQYF.

This clonotype was counted ten times or more. This chain uses TRBV20-1 with TRBJ1-1; 7 bases align to TRBD1. The CDR3 contains 15 residues. Germline CDR1 and CDR2: DFQATT and SNEGSKA (reference sequence). V gave up 6 bases and J gave up 0 bases; unmatched junction bases: 10. CDR3 region: CSAATGLDMNTEAFF. The CDR3 nucleotides read TGCAGTGCAGCGACAGGGTTGGACATGAACACTGAAGCTTTCTTT.